A single TCR beta chain is shown here with its context. Per the authors' pipeline: ImmunoSEQ output held junction-only sequences without quality scores, so filtering differed. Sequenced by immunoSEQ multiplex PCR; TCRdb stores in-frame clones only, minus some. The D gene and trimming were derived from the DNA, and the V and J assignments and clone size from that table. The repertoire has some 2.3 million clones, approximately 95% of them found once; the top ten carry 0.3% to 0.4%. This sample stems from a study of shared clonotypes between healthy human individuals. The CDR3 consists of 15 residues. CDR1 and CDR2 from the germline V gene are MGHDK and SYGVNS. Trimming cost V 5 bases and J 1 base, with 14 bases left between them.

The sequence derives from a man between 18 and 29 years old in good health. Some clones in this sample may be carry-over from other donors' samples. J is TRBJ1-1 and V is TRBV25-1, with D perhaps TRBD1 (5 bases). Sequencing used naive CD4+ T cells from PBMCs. Subset described: CD45RA+ positively selected. The CDR3 here is CASSRLGESNTEAFF. The CDR3 nucleotides are TGTGCCAGCAGTCGTTTAGGGGAGTCGAACACTGAAGCTTTCTTT.